This T cell receptor (beta chain) was profiled in a study of blood T cell repertoires in COVID-19. CDR3 length equals 18 residues. The germline gives CDR1 SGHAT, CDR2 FQNNGV. V was pared by 6 bases and J by 0 bases, with 8 bases of the junction left unmatched. Using immunoSEQ multiplex PCR, the repertoire was profiled, and TCRdb retains in-frame clones only, with some absent. The sample has 130,000 to 150,000 clones, approximately 91% seen once. The TCR comes from a human donor in a cohort sampled during active COVID-19. V and J are TRBV11-2 and TRBJ2-3, with 14 bases that match TRBD2. Material for sequencing was peripheral blood. This CDR3 is CASRRLAGGMSSTDTQYF. In DNA form, the CDR3 reads TGTGCCAGCAGGCGACTAGCGGGAGGGATGTCTAGCACAGATACGCAGTATTTT.